A selection of T cell receptor beta chains follows, all from one sample in a study of early stage breast cancer tumors. Clones were read by immunoSEQ multiplex PCR, and TCRdb kept only the in-frame ones, dropping some. The sample comprises about 70,000 clones, about 85% of which are singletons, and over 3.5% rests with the top ten. Sequencing input: blood. These TCRs come from a middle-aged person with breast cancer. Both conserved end residues are part of each CDR3. D genes are given only for firm matches. Size is stated for part of the rows, as once, few or many counts, or as a class when the clone is expanded.

CATRAGEEINYGYTF	TGTGCCACCCGGGCGGGAGAAGAAATTAACTATGGCTACACCTTC	NA	NA	TRBV28	TRBJ1-2
CASSLVGGYEQYF	TGTGCCAGCAGCTTAGTGGGCGGCTACGAGCAGTACTTC	NA	NA	TRBV11-2	TRBJ2-7
CSVEGVEADEAFF	TGCAGCGTTGAAGGGGTCGAGGCGGATGAAGCTTTCTTT	NA	NA	TRBV29-1	TRBJ1-1
CASSDSSNTEAFF	TGTGCCAGCAGTGACAGTTCCAACACTGAAGCTTTCTTT	NA	NA	TRBV2	TRBJ1-1
CASSLNTGTYEQYF	TGTGCCAGCAGCCTAAACACAGGGACCTACGAGCAGTACTTC	once	NA	TRBV11-2	TRBJ2-7
CASSLRASGRRWEDTQYF	TGTGCCAGCAGCTTGCGGGCTAGCGGAAGGAGGTGGGAAGATACGCAGTATTTT	NA	TRBD2	TRBV13	TRBJ2-3
CSVGSQNTEAFF	TGCAGCGTTGGGTCACAGAACACTGAAGCTTTCTTT	once	NA	TRBV29-1	TRBJ1-1
CASSPSGSSYNEQFF	TGTGCCAGCAGCCCTAGCGGGAGTTCCTACAATGAGCAGTTCTTC	NA	TRBD2	TRBV7-3	TRBJ2-1
CASSLVGGADTEAFF	TGTGCCAGCAGTTTAGTCGGGGGCGCAGACACTGAAGCTTTCTTT	NA	NA	TRBV27	TRBJ1-1
CASSLLGDREETQYF	TGTGCCAGCAGTTTATTGGGAGACCGGGAAGAGACCCAGTACTTC	NA	NA	TRBV28	TRBJ2-5
CASSLFRGAETQYF	TGTGCCAGCAGTTTATTCCGGGGGGCCGAGACCCAGTACTTC	NA	NA	TRBV28	TRBJ2-5
CASSDPRGRNYGYTF	TGTGCCAGTAGTGACCCCAGGGGGCGGAACTATGGCTACACCTTC	NA	TRBD1	TRBV19	TRBJ1-2
CASSQDTSRPETQYF	TGCGCCAGCAGCCAAGATACTAGCAGGCCCGAGACCCAGTACTTC	NA	NA	TRBV4-1	TRBJ2-5
CASSSNTGTDNEKLFF	TGTGCCAGCTCATCAAATACCGGGACAGATAATGAAAAACTGTTTTTT	NA	TRBD1	TRBV18	TRBJ1-4
CASSPSAGVSGEQYF	TGTGCCAGCTCACCCTCTGCCGGGGTTTCAGGCGAGCAGTACTTC	few	NA	TRBV18	TRBJ2-7
CASSQDSGSTQYF	TGTGCCAGCAGCCAAGATTCCGGTAGTACCCAGTACTTC	NA	NA	TRBV14	TRBJ2-5
CASSAPGQSRHNSPLHF	TGTGCCAGCAGTGCGCCGGGACAGAGCAGACATAATTCACCCCTCCACTTT	NA	TRBD1	TRBV6-1	TRBJ1-6
CATSREASGSEETQYF	TGTGCCACCAGCAGAGAGGCTAGCGGGAGCGAAGAGACCCAGTACTTC	NA	TRBD2	TRBV15	TRBJ2-5
CASTDDTTTGNTEAFF	TGTGCCAGCACCGATGACACAACGACAGGGAACACTGAAGCTTTCTTT	NA	NA	TRBV5-5	TRBJ1-1
CASSLGGVGRMAQHF	TGTGCCAGCAGCTTAGGGGGAGTTGGACGGATGGCCCAGCATTTT	NA	NA	TRBV7-2	TRBJ1-5
CASRVRVVETQYF	TGTGCCAGCAGGGTCAGGGTAGTGGAGACCCAGTACTTC	NA	NA	TRBV6-1	TRBJ2-5
CASRGGMRYEQYF	TGTGCCAGCCGAGGGGGGATGAGATACGAGCAGTACTTC	NA	NA	TRBV28	TRBJ2-7
CASSLWVGNSNAFF	TGTGCCAGCAGCTTGTGGGTGGGGAACAGTAACGCTTTCTTT	NA	NA	TRBV5-4	TRBJ1-1
CASSLGGPGTDTQYF	TGTGCCAGCAGCTTGGGGGGGCCTGGCACAGATACGCAGTATTTT	NA	NA	TRBV7-3	TRBJ2-3
CAWSKAGSTYEQYF	TGTGCCTGGAGTAAGGCAGGTTCGACCTACGAGCAGTACTTC	NA	NA	TRBV30	TRBJ2-7
CASFGLAGIGEQYF	TGTGCCAGCTTTGGACTAGCGGGAATTGGAGAGCAGTACTTC	NA	TRBD2	TRBV28	TRBJ2-7
CASSFGRDPLNEQFF	TGCGCCAGCAGCTTTGGTCGGGACCCTTTGAATGAGCAGTTCTTC	NA	NA	TRBV5-1	TRBJ2-1
CSVHRGNEAFF	TGCAGCGTTCACAGAGGAAATGAAGCTTTCTTT	few	NA	TRBV29-1	TRBJ1-1
CASRRIGADTQYF	TGTGCCAGCAGGAGGATAGGGGCAGATACGCAGTATTTT	NA	NA	TRBV6-5	TRBJ2-3
CASSSIGANEKLFF	TGTGCCAGCAGCTCAATAGGGGCGAATGAAAAACTGTTTTTT	NA	NA	TRBV7-9	TRBJ1-4
CASSIRDSRPGNTIYF	TGTGCCAGCAGCATAAGGGACAGTAGACCTGGAAACACCATATATTTT	NA	TRBD1	TRBV5-6	TRBJ1-3
CASSEWYVGSEAFF	TGTGCCAGCAGTGAATGGTACGTGGGGTCTGAAGCTTTCTTT	NA	NA	TRBV25-1	TRBJ1-1
CASSLTVVQDNMTAFF	TGTGCCAGCAGCTTAACGGTTGTTCAGGATAACATGACAGCTTTCTTT	NA	NA	TRBV7-3	TRBJ1-1
CASSLDGGLVQTGELFF	TGTGCCAGCAGCTTAGATGGGGGCCTAGTACAGACCGGGGAGCTGTTTTTT	NA	NA	TRBV11-2	TRBJ2-2
CASSLRVQETQYF	TGTGCCAGCAGCCTCCGGGTCCAAGAGACCCAGTACTTC	NA	NA	TRBV7-2	TRBJ2-5
CASSPRETQYF	TGTGCCAGCAGTCCGCGGGAGACCCAGTACTTC	NA	NA	TRBV6-1	TRBJ2-5
CASSIDGVYGYTF	TGTGCCAGTAGTATAGACGGTGTCTATGGCTACACCTTC	few	NA	TRBV19	TRBJ1-2
CASGTGGGEQYF	TGTGCCAGCGGGACAGGGGGGGGCGAGCAGTACTTC	NA	TRBD1	TRBV25-1	TRBJ2-7
CASSQGLYQETQYF	TGTGCCAGCAGCCAGGGACTGTACCAAGAGACCCAGTACTTC	NA	NA	TRBV5-4	TRBJ2-5
CASSFGGVLGGQFF	TGTGCCAGCAGTTTTGGAGGGGTCTTAGGGGGGCAGTTCTTC	NA	NA	TRBV28	TRBJ2-1
CASSEGQGVNYGYTF	TGTGCCAGCAGCGAGGGACAGGGAGTTAACTATGGCTACACCTTC	few	TRBD1	TRBV9	TRBJ1-2
CASSQGGHEQYF	TGCGCCAGCAGCCAAGGCGGCCACGAGCAGTACTTC	NA	NA	TRBV4-1	TRBJ2-7
CASSMIDRNYGYTF	TGTGCCAGTAGTATGATAGACAGGAACTATGGCTACACCTTC	once	NA	TRBV19	TRBJ1-2
CASGTQGDTEAFF	TGTGCCAGCGGAACACAGGGGGATACTGAAGCTTTCTTT	NA	TRBD1	TRBV27	TRBJ1-1
CASSYRAVNTEAFF	TGTGCCAGCAGCTACAGGGCGGTGAACACTGAAGCTTTCTTT	NA	NA	TRBV5-5	TRBJ1-1
CASSWGRGNEKLFF	TGTGCCAGCAGTTGGGGCAGGGGGAATGAAAAACTGTTTTTT	few	TRBD1	TRBV6-1	TRBJ1-4
CASSLDLATGELFF	TGTGCCAGCAGCTTGGACTTAGCAACCGGGGAGCTGTTTTTT	NA	NA	TRBV7-9	TRBJ2-2
CASSPGARNEQFF	TGTGCCAGCAGCCCCGGTGCGCGCAATGAGCAGTTCTTC	NA	NA	TRBV7-9	TRBJ2-1
CASSHDRTSGANVPTF	TGTGCCAGCAGCCATGACAGAACCTCTGGGGCCAACGTCCCGACTTTC	NA	NA	TRBV9	TRBJ2-6
CASSLESNRPPEQFF	TGTGCCAGCAGCTTGGAGTCAAATAGACCCCCTGAGCAGTTCTTC	few	NA	TRBV5-8	TRBJ2-1
CASSVRTGTIYEQYF	TGTGCCAGCAGTGTACGGACAGGGACGATCTACGAGCAGTACTTC	NA	TRBD1	TRBV27	TRBJ2-7
CASSLGASTDTQYF	TGTGCCAGCAGCCTGGGGGCTAGCACAGATACGCAGTATTTT	NA	NA	TRBV5-4	TRBJ2-3